This TCR beta chain came from a study of beta chain features in type 1 diabetes. Study results and limitations: The influence of HLA type on TCRB rearrangement stayed undetermined. A pattern of fewer insertions and more deletions at VDJ junctions was seen in type 1 diabetes patients.

Germline values: CDR1 MDHEN, CDR2 SYDVKM. This CDR3 has 14 amino acids. Trimming removed 5 bases from V and 5 bases from J; junction bases left unmatched: 6. About this clone: Its antigen is unknown.

The authors reverse transcribed all of the isolated RNA, so sequencing captured expressed TCRB transcripts. The table came from immunoSEQ multiplex PCR; TCRdb's copy has only in-frame clones and leaves some out. The table has around 400,000 clones, less than 15% seen once. The chain is built from TRBV28 and TRBJ2-7; 10 bases map to TRBD1. Sequenced material: naive CD4+ T cells from blood. This receptor was obtained from a young woman in good health. In DNA form, the CDR3 reads TGTGCCAGCAGTCCCGGGACAGGGGATGACGAGCAGTACTTC. Translation: CASSPGTGDDEQYF.